Listed below are T cell receptor beta chains from one sample, sequenced in a study of blood T cell repertoires in COVID-19. Produced via immunoSEQ multiplex PCR; TCRdb's table is partial and in-frame only. Of tens of thousands of clones in the sample, roughly 80% were seen once. Sequenced: peripheral blood. The receptors shown here come from a man aged 50 to 60 with active or convalescent COVID-19. Both conserved end residues are part of each CDR3. D genes are given only for firm matches. Rows give clone size only sometimes, using once, few, many, or a class for an expanded clone.

V gene	clone size	J gene	D gene	CDR3 DNA	CDR3 protein
TRBV9	.	TRBJ2-5	TRBD2	TGTGCCAGCAGCGAAGTAGCGGGGGGCGGGGAGACCCAGTACTTC	CASSEVAGGGETQYF
TRBV12-3/TRBV12-4	.	TRBJ1-1	.	TGTGCCAGCAGTCCTTTATCGAACACTGAAGCTTTCTTT	CASSPLSNTEAFF
TRBV5-8	.	TRBJ2-5	.	TGTGCCAGCAGCTACGGGACACCTCAAGAGACCCAGTACTTC	CASSYGTPQETQYF
TRBV29-1	.	TRBJ1-1	TRBD1	TGCAGCGCTAGACCAGGGGGAGGTCCGAACACTGAAGCTTTCTTT	CSARPGGGPNTEAFF
TRBV7-8	.	TRBJ2-2	TRBD1	TGTGCCAGCAGCGGGGGACAGGGAGTTAAGGGCGGGGAGCTGTTTTTT	CASSGGQGVKGGELFF
TRBV5-6	.	TRBJ1-2	.	TGTGCCAGCAGCTTGGGGCGGGTCTATGGCTACACCTTC	CASSLGRVYGYTF
TRBV7-9	.	TRBJ2-5	TRBD1	TGTGCCAGCAGATCCGGGACAGGAGGGCAAGAGACCCAGTACTTC	CASRSGTGGQETQYF
TRBV30	.	TRBJ2-1	.	TGTGCCTGGGGTACGGGTAATGAGCAGTTCTTC	CAWGTGNEQFF
TRBV5-4	.	TRBJ2-3	TRBD2	TGTGCCAGCAGCTTGGTCAGGGAGGGGAGGACAGATACGCAGTATTTT	CASSLVREGRTDTQYF
TRBV4-1	once	TRBJ1-2	.	TGCGCCAGCAGCCAAGAATGGCCAGGGAACTATGGCTACACCTTC	CASSQEWPGNYGYTF
TRBV2	.	TRBJ2-3	TRBD1	TGTGCCAGCAGAGGCAGGGGGACAGATACGCAGTATTTT	CASRGRGTDTQYF
TRBV19	.	TRBJ2-5	TRBD2	TGTGCCAGTAGTCAGGCTAGCGGGGGGGCAGAGACCCAGTACTTC	CASSQASGGAETQYF
TRBV18	.	TRBJ2-5	.	TGTGCCAGCTCATTAGCTCTCCAAGAGACCCAGTACTTC	CASSLALQETQYF
TRBV24-1	.	TRBJ2-7	.	TGTGCCACCAGTGATTTTATCGGGAAGCAGTACTTC	CATSDFIGKQYF
TRBV5-1	.	TRBJ2-7	TRBD2	TGCGCCAGCAGCTTGTCCCAGCGGGGGGCCTCCTACGAGCAGTACTTC	CASSLSQRGASYEQYF
TRBV19	.	TRBJ1-2	.	TGTGCCAGTAGTCAAGTCTCCGGGGAGGCTAACTATGGCTACACCTTC	CASSQVSGEANYGYTF
TRBV2	.	TRBJ1-1	.	TGTGCCAGCAGGGCCCCGGGGGTGAACACTGAAGCTTTCTTT	CASRAPGVNTEAFF
TRBV13	.	TRBJ2-3	TRBD2	TGTGCCAGCAGCTTGCTAGCGGGGGCCACCACAGATACGCAGTATTTT	CASSLLAGATTDTQYF
TRBV27	.	TRBJ2-3	.	TGTGCCAGCAGGGAACAGGGGAGGGATACGCAGTATTTT	CASREQGRDTQYF
TRBV10-3	few	TRBJ1-1	.	TGTGCCATCCGGGGCAGGGGTGCTGAAGCTTTCTTT	CAIRGRGAEAFF
TRBV9	.	TRBJ1-1	.	TGTGCCAGCAGCGAGGGAGCGAATACTGAAGCTTTCTTT	CASSEGANTEAFF
TRBV27	.	TRBJ1-2	TRBD1	TGTGCCAGCAGTTACAGCCGGACAGGGTCTCCCTACACCTTC	CASSYSRTGSPYTF
TRBV5-4	.	TRBJ2-5	TRBD2	TGTGCCAGCAGTCACGGGGGGACCCAAGGGACCCAGTACTTC	CASSHGGTQGTQYF
TRBV24-1	few	TRBJ2-7	.	TGTGCCACCAGTGACCCTGACTGGACCTACGAGCAGTACTTC	CATSDPDWTYEQYF